The T cell receptor beta chain under discussion was sequenced for a study of identical twins. General study findings and limits: Compared with unrelated sharing, twin-shared out-of-frame alpha sequences had more low-probability sequences. Surplus twin overlap in beta out-of-frame sequences was less pronounced.

This clonotype appeared a few times. The antigen is not known. Germline values: CDR1 DFQATT, CDR2 SNEGSKA (reference sequence). CDR3 length: 13 amino acids. Trimming shortened V by 6 bases and J by 8 bases, and 19 bases separated the two germline ends. Template switching added a universal primer binding site, and final cDNA carried unique molecular identifiers. TCRdb processed the 5' RACE reads anew with MiXCR; each CDR3 protein has one entry. Of under 450,000 distinct CDR3 sequences in the sample, around a sixth were seen once. The V call is TRBV20-1, the J call TRBJ1-1; D not resolved. Sequencing used naive T cells sorted from blood. This receptor was taken from a man aged 45-65 years in good health. CDR3 in DNA: TGCAGTGCCCAAAAGACTCGGGCCGCAGAAGCTTTCTTT. This sequence encodes CSAQKTRAAEAFF.